This TCR beta chain is from a study of blood T cell repertoires in COVID-19. Repertoires were generated with immunoSEQ multiplex PCR, while TCRdb's copy carries only in-frame clones and drops some. The sample carries about 230,000 clones, 65% to 85% recorded once. This CDR3 is 16 amino acids long. V dropped 4 bases and J dropped 0; count of bases not matched to a gene: 6. Germline CDR1 LGHDT, CDR2 YNNKEL (reference sequence). The material sequenced was peripheral blood. This receptor was obtained from a middle-aged man with acute or convalescent COVID-19. The rearrangement joins TRBV3-1 (or the pseudogene TRBV3-2) to TRBJ2-1; 7 bases agree with TRBD1. CDR3 sequence reads: CASSLDRASSYNEQFF. The CDR3 DNA is TGTGCCAGCAGCCTCGACAGGGCGAGCTCCTACAATGAGCAGTTCTTC.